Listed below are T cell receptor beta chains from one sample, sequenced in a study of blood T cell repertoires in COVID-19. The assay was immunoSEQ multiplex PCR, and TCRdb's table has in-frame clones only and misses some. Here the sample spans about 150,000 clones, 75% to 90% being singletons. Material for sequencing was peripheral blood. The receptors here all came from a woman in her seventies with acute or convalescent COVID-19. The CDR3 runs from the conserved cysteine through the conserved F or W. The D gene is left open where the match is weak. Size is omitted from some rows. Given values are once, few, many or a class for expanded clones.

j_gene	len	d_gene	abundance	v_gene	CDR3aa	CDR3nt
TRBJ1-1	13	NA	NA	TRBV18	CASSSLMNTEAFF	TGTGCCAGCTCTTCACTGATGAACACTGAAGCTTTCTTT
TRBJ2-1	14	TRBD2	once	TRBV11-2	CASSVSGGPNEQFF	TGTGCCAGCAGCGTTAGCGGGGGGCCCAATGAGCAGTTCTTC
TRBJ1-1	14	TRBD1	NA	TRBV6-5	CASSPDRADTEAFF	TGTGCCAGCAGTCCCGACAGGGCTGACACTGAAGCTTTCTTT
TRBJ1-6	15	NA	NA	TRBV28	CASFRGADYNSPLHF	TGTGCCAGTTTTCGTGGGGCCGATTATAATTCACCCCTCCACTTT
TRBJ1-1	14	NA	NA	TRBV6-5	CASRGSHGGTEAFF	TGTGCCAGCAGGGGTAGCCACGGTGGCACTGAAGCTTTCTTT
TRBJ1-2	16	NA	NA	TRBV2	CASSEAPRTRNYGYTF	TGTGCCAGCAGCGAAGCCCCGAGGACTCGGAACTATGGCTACACCTTC
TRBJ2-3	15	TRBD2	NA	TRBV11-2	CASNAGSGGKDTQYF	TGTGCCAGCAATGCGGGGAGCGGGGGTAAAGATACGCAGTATTTT
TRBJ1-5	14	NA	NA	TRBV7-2	CASSSTVSNQPQHF	TGTGCCAGCAGCTCGACAGTTAGCAATCAGCCCCAGCATTTT
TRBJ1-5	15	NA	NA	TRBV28	CASNSPSGDNQPQHF	TGTGCCAGCAACTCCCCTTCGGGGGACAATCAGCCCCAGCATTTT
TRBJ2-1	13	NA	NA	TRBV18	CASSPPARDEQFF	TGTGCCAGCTCACCACCCGCCAGGGATGAGCAGTTCTTC
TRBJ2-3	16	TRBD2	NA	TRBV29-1	CSVTGTSGGATDTQYF	TGCAGCGTGACCGGGACTAGCGGGGGGGCCACAGATACGCAGTATTTT
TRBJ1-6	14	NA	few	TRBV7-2	CASSLQGYNSPLHF	TGTGCCAGCAGCTTACAGGGGTATAATTCACCCCTCCACTTT
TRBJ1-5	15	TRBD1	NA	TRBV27	CASTELGGGNQPQHF	TGTGCCAGCACCGAACTAGGGGGCGGCAATCAGCCCCAGCATTTT
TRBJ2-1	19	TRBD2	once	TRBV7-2	CASSRRGLAQTISYNEQFF	TGTGCCAGCAGCCGGAGGGGACTAGCGCAGACCATCTCCTACAATGAGCAGTTCTTC
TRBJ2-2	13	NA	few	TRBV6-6	CASSPFLTGELFF	TGTGCCAGCAGTCCTTTTTTGACCGGGGAGCTGTTTTTT